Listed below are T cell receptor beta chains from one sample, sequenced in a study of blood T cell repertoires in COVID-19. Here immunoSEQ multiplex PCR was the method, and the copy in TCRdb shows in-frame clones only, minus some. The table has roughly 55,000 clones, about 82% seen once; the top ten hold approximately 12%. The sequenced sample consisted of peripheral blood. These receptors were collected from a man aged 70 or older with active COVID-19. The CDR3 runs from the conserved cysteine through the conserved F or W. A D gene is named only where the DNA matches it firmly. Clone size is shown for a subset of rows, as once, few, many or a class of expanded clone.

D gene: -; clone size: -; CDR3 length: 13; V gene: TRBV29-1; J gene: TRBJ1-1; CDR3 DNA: TGCAGCGTGAATACAGGGAGGAACACTGAAGCTTTCTTT; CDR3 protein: CSVNTGRNTEAFF
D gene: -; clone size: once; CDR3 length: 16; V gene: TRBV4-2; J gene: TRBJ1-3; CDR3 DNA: TGTGCCAGCAGCCAAGCGCGGGGGAACTCTGGAAACACCATATATTTT; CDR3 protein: CASSQARGNSGNTIYF
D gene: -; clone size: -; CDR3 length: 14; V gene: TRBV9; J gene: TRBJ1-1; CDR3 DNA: TGTGCCAGCAGCCTCGACGGGGTGAACACTGAAGCTTTCTTT; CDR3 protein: CASSLDGVNTEAFF
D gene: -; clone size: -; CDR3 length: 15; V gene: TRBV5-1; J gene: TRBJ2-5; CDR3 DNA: TGCGCCAGCAGCTTGGTGATCGGTAACCAAGAGACCCAGTACTTC; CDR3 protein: CASSLVIGNQETQYF
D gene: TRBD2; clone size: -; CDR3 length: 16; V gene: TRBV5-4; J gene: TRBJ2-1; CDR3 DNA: TGTGCCAGCAGCTTGTCCGCGGGGGGGACCTACAATGAGCAGTTCTTC; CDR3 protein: CASSLSAGGTYNEQFF
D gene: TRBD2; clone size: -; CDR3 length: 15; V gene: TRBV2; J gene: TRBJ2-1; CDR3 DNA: TGTGCCAGCAGGGAAGCGGGGGGAAGCCTAAGGGAGCAGTTCTTC; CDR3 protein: CASREAGGSLREQFF
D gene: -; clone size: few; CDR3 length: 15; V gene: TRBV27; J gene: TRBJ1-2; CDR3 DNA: TGTGCCAGCAGTTTTAGCGCGGGACGGGCCGACGGCTACACCTTC; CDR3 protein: CASSFSAGRADGYTF
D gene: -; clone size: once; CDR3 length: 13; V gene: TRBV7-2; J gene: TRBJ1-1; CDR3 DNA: TGTGCCAGCAGCTTGGACAGCGTCACTGAAGCTTTCTTT; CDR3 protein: CASSLDSVTEAFF
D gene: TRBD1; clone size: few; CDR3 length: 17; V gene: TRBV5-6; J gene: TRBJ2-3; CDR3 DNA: TGTGCCAGCAGCTTCTCGACAGGGCACCTCTCCACAGATACGCAGTATTTT; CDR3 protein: CASSFSTGHLSTDTQYF
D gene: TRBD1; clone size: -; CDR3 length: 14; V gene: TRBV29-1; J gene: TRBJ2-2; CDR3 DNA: TGCAGCGTTGTGGTGGGACAGCTCACCGGGGAGCTGTTTTTT; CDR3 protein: CSVVVGQLTGELFF
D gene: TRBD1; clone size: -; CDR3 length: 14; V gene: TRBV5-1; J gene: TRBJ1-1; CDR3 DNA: TGCGCCAGCAGCTTGGCACAGGGGAGCACTGAAGCTTTCTTT; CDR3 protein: CASSLAQGSTEAFF
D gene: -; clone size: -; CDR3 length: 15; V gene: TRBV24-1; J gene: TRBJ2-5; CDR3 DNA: TGTGCCACCAGTGATTTGGGCCCAGGGGGAGGGACCCAGTACTTC; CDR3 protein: CATSDLGPGGGTQYF
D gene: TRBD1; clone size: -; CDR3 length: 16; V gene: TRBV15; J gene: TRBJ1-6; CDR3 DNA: TGTGCCACCAGCAGAGGGAGGACAGGGATTTTGTCACCCCTCCACTTT; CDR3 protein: CATSRGRTGILSPLHF
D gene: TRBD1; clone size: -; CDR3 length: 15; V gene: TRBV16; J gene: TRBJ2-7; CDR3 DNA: TGTGCCAGCAGCCAATACGCAGGGGGTAACTACGAGCAGTACTTC; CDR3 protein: CASSQYAGGNYEQYF
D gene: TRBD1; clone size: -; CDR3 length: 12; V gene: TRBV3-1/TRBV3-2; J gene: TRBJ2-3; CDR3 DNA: TGTGCCAGCATCGACAGGGTAAATACGCAGTATTTT; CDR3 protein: CASIDRVNTQYF
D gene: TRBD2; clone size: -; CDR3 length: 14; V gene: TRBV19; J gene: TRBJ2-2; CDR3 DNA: TGTGCCAGTAGTACTAGCGGGGGGGCCGTGGAGCTGTTTTTT; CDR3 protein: CASSTSGGAVELFF
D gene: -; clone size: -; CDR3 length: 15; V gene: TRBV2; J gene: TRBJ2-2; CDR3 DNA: TGTGCCAGCAGTGAGCGGCGGGGGCAGGGCGGGGAGCTGTTTTTT; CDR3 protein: CASSERRGQGGELFF
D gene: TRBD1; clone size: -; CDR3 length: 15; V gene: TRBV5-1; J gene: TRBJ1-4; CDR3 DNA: TGCGCCAGCACCAGAGGACAGGCAACTAATGAAAAACTGTTTTTT; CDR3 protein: CASTRGQATNEKLFF
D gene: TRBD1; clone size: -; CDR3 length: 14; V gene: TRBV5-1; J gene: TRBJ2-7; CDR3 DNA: TGCGCCAGCAGCCGGGACAGCATCTCCTACGAGCAGTACTTC; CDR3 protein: CASSRDSISYEQYF
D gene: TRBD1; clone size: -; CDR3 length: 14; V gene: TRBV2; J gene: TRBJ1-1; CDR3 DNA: TGTGCCAGCAGTGCGATCGACAGGGAGACTGAAGCTTTCTTT; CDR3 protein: CASSAIDRETEAFF
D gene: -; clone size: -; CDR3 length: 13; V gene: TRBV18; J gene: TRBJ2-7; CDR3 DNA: TGTGCCAGCTCACCGGCAGGGTGGGGCGAGCAGTACTTC; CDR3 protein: CASSPAGWGEQYF
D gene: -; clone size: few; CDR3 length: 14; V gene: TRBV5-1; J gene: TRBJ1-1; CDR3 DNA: TGCGCCAGCAGTCCGACCGTCACGAGGACTGAAGCTTTCTTT; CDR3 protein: CASSPTVTRTEAFF
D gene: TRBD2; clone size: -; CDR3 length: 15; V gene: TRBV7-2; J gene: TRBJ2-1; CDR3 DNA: TGTGCCAGCAGCTCGGGACTAGCGGGGGGTAATGAGCAGTTCTTC; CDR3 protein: CASSSGLAGGNEQFF
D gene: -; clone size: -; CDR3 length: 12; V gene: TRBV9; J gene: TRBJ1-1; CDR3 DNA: TGTGCCAGCAGCGTAGGGGCGAGTGAAGCTTTCTTT; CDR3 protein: CASSVGASEAFF
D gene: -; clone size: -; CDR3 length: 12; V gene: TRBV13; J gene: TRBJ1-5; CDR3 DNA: TGTGCCAGCAGCTTAGCAGATCAGCCCCAGCATTTT; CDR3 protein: CASSLADQPQHF
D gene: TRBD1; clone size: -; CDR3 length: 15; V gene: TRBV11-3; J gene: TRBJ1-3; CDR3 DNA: TGTGCCAGCAGCCCCGGACAGGGTCCGGGAAACACCATATATTTT; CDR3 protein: CASSPGQGPGNTIYF
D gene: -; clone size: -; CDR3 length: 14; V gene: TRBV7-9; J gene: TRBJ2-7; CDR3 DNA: TGTGCCAGCAGCTTTCAGGGACTCGCCTACGAGCAGTACTTC; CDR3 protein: CASSFQGLAYEQYF
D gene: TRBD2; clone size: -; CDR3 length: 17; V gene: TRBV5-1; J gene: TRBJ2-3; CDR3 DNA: TGCGCCAGCAGCTCCCGGACTAGCGGGGTTTTTGGAGATACGCAGTATTTT; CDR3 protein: CASSSRTSGVFGDTQYF
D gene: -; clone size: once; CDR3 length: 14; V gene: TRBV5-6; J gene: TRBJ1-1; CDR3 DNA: TGTGCCAGCAGCTTGTGGCAGATGAACACTGAAGCTTTCTTT; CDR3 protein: CASSLWQMNTEAFF
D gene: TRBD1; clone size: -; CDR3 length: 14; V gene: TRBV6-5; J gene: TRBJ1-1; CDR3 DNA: TGTGCCAGCAGTTTTTGGGACAGGCAAACTGAAGCTTTCTTT; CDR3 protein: CASSFWDRQTEAFF
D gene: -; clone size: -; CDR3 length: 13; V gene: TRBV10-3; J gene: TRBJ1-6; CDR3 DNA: TGTGCCATCATGGGGGGGCCAAATTCACCCCTCCACTTT; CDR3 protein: CAIMGGPNSPLHF
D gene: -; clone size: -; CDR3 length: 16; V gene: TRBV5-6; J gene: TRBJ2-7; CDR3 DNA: TGTGCCAGCAGCCCCTCGGGGATAGCGGTCGCCTACGAGCAGTACTTC; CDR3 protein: CASSPSGIAVAYEQYF
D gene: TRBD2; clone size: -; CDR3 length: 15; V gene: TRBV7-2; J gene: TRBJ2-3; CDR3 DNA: TGTGCCAGCAGCTTAGGGGTAGCGGGACCCAATACGCAGTATTTT; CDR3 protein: CASSLGVAGPNTQYF
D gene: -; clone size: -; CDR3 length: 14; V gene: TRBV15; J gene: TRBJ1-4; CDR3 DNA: TGTGCCACCAGCAGAGGCTCGGAGAATGAAAAACTGTTTTTT; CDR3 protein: CATSRGSENEKLFF
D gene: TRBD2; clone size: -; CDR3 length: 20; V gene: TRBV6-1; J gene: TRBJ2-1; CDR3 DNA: TGTGCCAGCAGTGATCCGGGACTAGCGGGGGGGCATAAAAGGGGCAATGAGCAGTTCTTC; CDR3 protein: CASSDPGLAGGHKRGNEQFF
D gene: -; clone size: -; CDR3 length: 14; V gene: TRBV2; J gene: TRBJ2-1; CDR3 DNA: TGTGCCAACAAAGGGGGGGGCCTCTACAATGAGCAGTTCTTC; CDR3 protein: CANKGGGLYNEQFF
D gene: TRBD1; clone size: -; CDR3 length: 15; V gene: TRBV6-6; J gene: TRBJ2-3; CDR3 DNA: TGTGCCACAGATGAGGGGGCTCTGGGCACAGATACGCAGTATTTT; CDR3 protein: CATDEGALGTDTQYF
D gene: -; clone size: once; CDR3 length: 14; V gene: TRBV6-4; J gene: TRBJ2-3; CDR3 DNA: TGTGCCAGCAGGCAGGGGCTGGGCACAGATACGCAGTATTTT; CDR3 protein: CASRQGLGTDTQYF
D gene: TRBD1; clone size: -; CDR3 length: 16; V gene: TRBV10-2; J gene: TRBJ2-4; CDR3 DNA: TGCGCCAGCTGTCCCGGGACAGGGGGGGCCAAAAACATTCAGTACTTC; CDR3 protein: CASCPGTGGAKNIQYF
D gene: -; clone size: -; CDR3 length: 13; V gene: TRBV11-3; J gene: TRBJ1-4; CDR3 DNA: TGTGCCAGCGGGGGGAACTTTAATGAAAAACTGTTTTTT; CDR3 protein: CASGGNFNEKLFF